These 8 T cell receptor beta chains were all obtained from the same sample, sequenced in a study of patients and donors after allogeneic stem cell transplantation. From the RT-PCR reads, TCRdb called clonotypes with MiXCR, one entry per CDR3 protein. This table holds roughly 880,000 distinct CDR3 sequences, roughly 18% found once. The sample comprised blood, either unsorted or a sorted T cell fraction (not recorded which). These receptors originate from a human donor who was either an allogeneic HSCT recipient or a stem cell or donor lymphocyte infusion donor (not recorded which). It is not recorded whose cells these are; they may come from a transplant donor.

A few counts support this clonotype. The chain uses TRBV20-1 and TRBJ2-1; a possible D gene is TRBD1 (6 bases). This CDR3 spans 13 amino acids. V lost 2 bases and J 7 bases, leaving 12 bases between the germline ends. In germline, CDR1 is DFQATT, CDR2 SNEGSKA (reference sequence). CDR3 nucleotides: TGCAGTGCTAGAAGGGACAACCGAAATGAGCAGTTCTTC. This encodes CSARRDNRNEQFF.

This clonotype came up many times. CDR3 coding DNA: TGCAGTGCTAGGACAGATACAGATACGCAGTATTTT. This gives the protein CSARTDTDTQYF. The chain recombines TRBV20-1 with TRBJ2-3; maybe TRBD1 (5 bases). Trimming removed 3 bases at V and 3 bases at J, with 7 bases between. Germline loops: CDR1 DFQATT, CDR2 SNEGSKA (reference sequence). This CDR3 is 12 amino acids long.

This clonotype was counted only a few times. CDR3 region: CSVDRYIGLTYEQYF. CDR3 in DNA: TGCAGCGTTGACAGGTACATTGGTCTTACCTACGAGCAGTACTTC. The V and J genes are TRBV29-1 and TRBJ2-7; no firm D call. V gave up 3 bases and J gave up 2 bases, with 17 bases separating them. The CDR3 length is 15 residues. Germline V gene data show CDR1 as SQVTM and CDR2 as ANQGSEA.

The chain is built from TRBV24-1 and TRBJ2-1; 12 bases agree with TRBD2. V dropped 0 bases and J dropped 7; count of bases not matched to a gene: 6. The CDR3 has 17 residues. Germline CDR1 KGHDR, CDR2 SFDVKD. CDR3 bases: TGTGCCACCAGTGATTTGCAGGTACTAGCGGGAGGAAATGAGCAGTTCTTC. Protein: CATSDLQVLAGGNEQFF.

This clonotype appeared a few times. This chain connects TRBV9 to TRBJ2-7; D is perhaps TRBD1 (6 bases). With 0 bases removed from V and 3 bases from J, the gap between germline ends came to 10 bases. The CDR3 is 14 residues long. The germline V gene has CDR1 SGDLS and CDR2 YYNGEE. The CDR3 nucleotides are TGTGCCAGCAGCGTAGCGCCAGGGGACTACGAGCAGTACTTC. Translation: CASSVAPGDYEQYF.

This clonotype has only a few counts. Here the CDR3 reads CASSVATYGGQETQYF. The CDR3 bases are TGTGCCAGCAGCGTAGCTACTTATGGGGGACAAGAGACCCAGTACTTC. The chain recombines TRBV9 with TRBJ2-5, with D possibly being TRBD1 or TRBD2 (5 bases each). The CDR3 is made up of 16 amino acids. Germline CDR1 reads SGDLS; CDR2 reads YYNGEE. Trimming removed 0 bases at V and 2 bases at J, with 14 bases between.

The chain is built from TRBV2 and TRBJ2-5; no clear D. V lost 6 bases and J 3 bases, leaving 11 bases between the germline ends. Germline assignment: CDR1 SNHLY and CDR2 FYNNEI. The CDR3 totals 13 residues. The DNA of the CDR3 is TGTGCCAGCAGCTCCTATCTAGAAGAGACCCAGTACTTC. This gives the protein CASSSYLEETQYF. Full variable domain (remainder filled in from reference TRBV2 and TRBJ2-5): EPEVTQTPSHQVTQMGQEVILRCVPISNHLYFYWYRQILGQKVEFLVSFYNNEISEKSEIFDDQFSVERPDGSNFTLKIRSTKLEDSAMYFCASSSYLEETQYFGPGTRLLVL.

The chain is built from TRBV5-5 and TRBJ1-6, with a tentative D call TRBD1 (5 bases). The CDR3 has 14 amino acids. Germline values: CDR1 SGHKS, CDR2 YYEKEE (reference sequence). V was trimmed by 0 bases and J by 12 bases, leaving 13 bases between them. The CDR3 nucleotides are TGTGCCAGCAGCTTGGGTACCGCCAGGGAACCCCTCCACTTT. This codes for CASSLGTAREPLHF.